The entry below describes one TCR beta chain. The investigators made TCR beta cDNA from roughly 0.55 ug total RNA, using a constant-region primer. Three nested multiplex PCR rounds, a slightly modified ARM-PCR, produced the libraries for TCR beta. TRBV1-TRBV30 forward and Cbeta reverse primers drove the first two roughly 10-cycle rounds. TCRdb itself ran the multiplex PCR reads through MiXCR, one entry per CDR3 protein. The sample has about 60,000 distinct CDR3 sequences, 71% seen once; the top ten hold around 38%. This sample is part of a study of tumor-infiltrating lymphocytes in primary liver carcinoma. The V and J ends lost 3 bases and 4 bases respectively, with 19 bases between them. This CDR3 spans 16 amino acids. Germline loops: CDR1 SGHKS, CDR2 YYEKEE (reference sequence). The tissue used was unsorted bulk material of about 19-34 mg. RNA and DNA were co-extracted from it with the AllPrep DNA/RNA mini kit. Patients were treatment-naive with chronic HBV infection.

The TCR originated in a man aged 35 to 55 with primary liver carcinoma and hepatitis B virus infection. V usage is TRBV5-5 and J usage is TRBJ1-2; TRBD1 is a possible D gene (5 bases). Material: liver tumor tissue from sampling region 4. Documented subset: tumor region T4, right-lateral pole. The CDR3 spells CASSSAGGASLYGYTF. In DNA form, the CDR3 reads TGTGCCAGCAGCTCGGCTGGGGGAGCATCGCTCTATGGCTACACCTTC.